Below, 6 T cell receptor beta chains from the same sample are listed, as sequenced in a study of identifying expanded T cells in peripheral blood (dated by TCRdb to between 2017 and 2020). The library was made by the immunoSEQ multiplex PCR assay. TCRdb mirrors the immuneACCESS table, restricted to in-frame sequences. Some clones are absent from its copies; in checked studies, under half trace to an unresolved V gene, and the reason for the others is unknown. This sample is represented by about 97,000 clones; around 90% of them were singletons. The ten largest clonotypes hold about a sixth of the sample. The sequenced sample consisted of blood. The receptors originated from a person between 18 and 69 years old in good health.

The rearrangement links TRBV7-2 to TRBJ1-2; D not certain. V was cut by 5 bases and J by 3 bases, with 16 bases left in between. Germline assignment: CDR1 SGHTA and CDR2 FQGNSA. This CDR3 spans 15 amino acids. CDR3 residues: CASSKYFGKDYGYTF. For the CDR3, the DNA is TGTGCCAGCAGCAAATACTTCGGGAAAGACTATGGCTACACCTTC.

The count of this clone is one. For the CDR3, the DNA is TGTGCCAGCAGCTTGGGGGGGACCAGCTACGAGCAGTACTTC. Translating gives CASSLGGTSYEQYF. J is TRBJ2-7 and V is TRBV5-4; the D call may be TRBD1 or TRBD2 (5 bases each). CDR3 length: 14 residues. The V gene's germline CDR1 is SGHNT and CDR2 YYREEE (reference sequence). The V end lost 0 bases, the J end lost 3 bases, and 10 bases lay between the germline ends.

V is TRBV5-5 and J is TRBJ2-7; D possibly uses TRBD1 or TRBD2 (5 bases each). Germline CDR1 and CDR2: SGHKS and YYEKEE (reference sequence). The germline V and J ends were trimmed by 0 bases and 7 bases, with 11 bases remaining between them. This CDR3 region has 13 residues. DNA for the CDR3: TGTGCCAGCAGCTTGGTGTCAGGGAGAGAGCAGTACTTC. This codes for CASSLVSGREQYF.

This rearrangement joins TRBV9 to TRBJ1-4; 7 bases align to TRBD1. The CDR3 contains 12 residues. Germline assignment: CDR1 SGDLS and CDR2 YYNGEE. Trimming cost V 3 bases and J 7 bases; bases outside gene matches: 0. Here the CDR3 DNA reads TGTGCCAGCAGCGGACAGGGTGAAAAACTGTTTTTT. Its protein product is CASSGQGEKLFF.

This chain uses TRBV6-5 with TRBJ2-5, with D hard to call. Near its end, the DNA agrees better with TRBJ2-7, so the J call may be wrong. CDR1 is MNHEY, CDR2 SVGAGI, per germline. The CDR3 contains 10 residues. CDR3 in DNA: TGTGCCAGCAGTCTCGACGAGCAGTACTTC. It yields the protein CASSLDEQYF.

The CDR3: CASSKDRGAFETQYF. The CDR3 DNA follows: TGTGCCAGCAGTAAGGACAGGGGGGCCTTTGAGACCCAGTACTTC. The chain couples TRBV6-5 to TRBJ2-5; TRBD1 matches at 10 bases. The CDR3 has 15 residues. Looked up from germline, CDR1 is MNHEY and CDR2 is SVGAGI. V lost 5 bases, J lost 5 bases, and 8 bases stayed unmatched.